The rows below give T cell receptor beta chains drawn from one sample of a study of blood T cell repertoires in COVID-19. Some clones are missing from TCRdb's copy, which holds only in-frame ones; the method was immunoSEQ multiplex PCR. The sample lists about 130,000 clones, roughly 80% occurring once. Sequenced: PBMCs or T cells enriched from blood (not recorded which). Receptor source: a man aged 50 or older who had recovered from COVID-19. Each CDR3 is given with its conserved first and last residue. A D gene is named only where the DNA matches it firmly. Some rows have no size entry. The others give once, few or many, or a class for an expanded clone.

D gene | clone size | J gene | V gene | CDR3 protein | CDR3 DNA
TRBD1 | once | TRBJ1-5 | TRBV20-1 | CSASPDRNQPQHF | TGCAGTGCTAGTCCGGACAGGAATCAGCCCCAGCATTTT
NA | NA | TRBJ1-1 | TRBV10-2 | CASRRQSVNTEAFF | TGCGCCAGCAGACGACAGTCCGTGAACACTGAAGCTTTCTTT
NA | NA | TRBJ1-1 | TRBV5-1 | CASSLGDWDTEAFF | TGCGCCAGCAGCTTGGGAGACTGGGACACTGAAGCTTTCTTT
NA | NA | TRBJ1-1 | TRBV18 | CASSLQVNTEAFF | TGTGCCAGCTCACTCCAGGTTAACACTGAAGCTTTCTTT
NA | NA | TRBJ1-2 | TRBV9 | CASSVGGRASYGYTF | TGTGCCAGCAGCGTAGGGGGGCGGGCTTCCTATGGCTACACCTTC
NA | NA | TRBJ1-5 | TRBV7-9 | CASSLGGAGQPQHF | TGTGCCAGCAGCTTAGGCGGCGCAGGGCAGCCCCAGCATTTT
TRBD2 | NA | TRBJ2-5 | TRBV7-2 | CASSVPSGGGETQYF | TGTGCCAGCAGCGTCCCTAGCGGGGGGGGAGAGACCCAGTACTTC
TRBD1 | NA | TRBJ1-4 | TRBV4-3 | CASSQDRRGLGEKLFF | TGCGCCAGCAGCCAAGATCGCAGGGGGCTTGGTGAAAAACTGTTTTTT
TRBD1 | NA | TRBJ2-5 | TRBV15 | CATSRNRGRRETQYF | TGTGCCACCAGCAGGAACAGGGGGCGCAGAGAGACCCAGTACTTC
NA | NA | TRBJ1-1 | TRBV20-1 | CSAKRSTEAFF | TGCAGTGCTAAACGGAGCACTGAAGCTTTCTTT
NA | NA | TRBJ2-7 | TRBV7-3 | CASSPIGGADEQYF | TGTGCCAGCAGCCCTATAGGGGGGGCCGACGAGCAGTACTTC
NA | NA | TRBJ1-3 | TRBV7-8 | CASSSAGYSGNTIYF | TGTGCCAGCAGCTCTGCAGGGTACTCTGGAAACACCATATATTTT
NA | NA | TRBJ1-1 | TRBV9 | CASSPLGRWTEAFF | TGTGCCAGCAGCCCCCTGGGGAGGTGGACTGAAGCTTTCTTT
NA | NA | TRBJ1-6 | TRBV21-1 | CASSAVILINSPLHF | TGTGCCAGCAGCGCGGTTATTTTGATCAATTCACCCCTCCACTTT
NA | NA | TRBJ1-5 | TRBV24-1 | CATQATGRNQPQHF | TGTGCCACCCAAGCAACAGGCCGCAATCAGCCCCAGCATTTT
NA | NA | TRBJ1-6 | TRBV5-1 | CASSPDEGRGRSPLHF | TGCGCCAGCAGCCCTGACGAGGGCAGGGGTCGATCACCCCTCCACTTT
TRBD1 | NA | TRBJ1-1 | TRBV3-1/TRBV3-2 | CASSRGSNRGLGPFF | TGTGCCAGCAGCCGAGGATCGAACAGGGGATTGGGCCCTTTCTTT
TRBD1 | NA | TRBJ2-7 | TRBV5-1 | CASSVDRGLYEQYF | TGCGCCAGCAGCGTGGACAGGGGTCTTTACGAGCAGTACTTC
TRBD1 | NA | TRBJ1-5 | TRBV30 | CAWSNRGRQPQHF | TGTGCCTGGAGCAACAGGGGCCGTCAGCCCCAGCATTTT
NA | NA | TRBJ2-3 | TRBV10-3 | CAISEGLLTDTQYF | TGTGCCATCAGTGAGGGACTATTAACAGATACGCAGTATTTT
TRBD2 | NA | TRBJ2-7 | TRBV6-5 | CASSYLAGGLGEQYF | TGTGCCAGCAGTTACCTAGCGGGGGGGCTTGGTGAGCAGTACTTC
NA | NA | TRBJ1-3 | TRBV7-7 | CAVGMGLSGNTIYF | TGTGCTGTGGGCATGGGTCTTTCTGGAAACACCATATATTTT
NA | NA | TRBJ1-1 | TRBV28 | CASDSTGGLNTEAFF | TGTGCCAGCGATTCGACAGGAGGCCTTAACACTGAAGCTTTCTTT
NA | NA | TRBJ2-7 | TRBV9 | CASSVGVGDSYEQYF | TGTGCCAGCAGCGTAGGAGTAGGGGATTCCTACGAGCAGTACTTC
TRBD1 | NA | TRBJ1-1 | TRBV5-4 | CASSSGGGTEAFF | TGTGCCAGCAGCTCAGGGGGCGGCACTGAAGCTTTCTTT
NA | few | TRBJ1-2 | TRBV24-1 | CATSGQGPYGYTF | TGTGCCACCAGTGGGCAGGGGCCCTATGGCTACACCTTC
NA | NA | TRBJ1-6 | TRBV9 | CASSVGRGSGSPLHF | TGTGCCAGCAGCGTAGGTCGGGGAAGTGGTTCACCCCTCCACTTT
TRBD2 | NA | TRBJ2-5 | TRBV7-2 | CASSLDSTSGGETQYF | TGTGCCAGCAGCTTAGATTCCACTAGCGGGGGAGAGACCCAGTACTTC
NA | few | TRBJ1-5 | TRBV2 | CASSVTGAGNQPQHF | TGTGCCAGCAGTGTAACGGGAGCGGGCAATCAGCCCCAGCATTTT
NA | NA | TRBJ1-1 | TRBV6-5 | CASRRFSMNTEAFF | TGTGCCAGCAGGAGGTTCTCCATGAACACTGAAGCTTTCTTT
NA | NA | TRBJ1-5 | TRBV30 | CAWSVQGGQPQHF | TGTGCCTGGAGTGTACAAGGGGGTCAGCCCCAGCATTTT
TRBD1 | NA | TRBJ1-5 | TRBV27 | CASSSTGRPLNQPQHF | TGTGCCAGCAGTTCGACAGGGCGACCTCTCAATCAGCCCCAGCATTTT
TRBD2 | NA | TRBJ2-5 | TRBV7-7 | CASSSGLAGAQETQYF | TGTGCTAGCAGCTCGGGACTAGCGGGGGCCCAAGAGACCCAGTACTTC
TRBD1 | NA | TRBJ2-7 | TRBV19 | CASSVGQGANEQYF | TGTGCCAGTAGCGTGGGACAGGGGGCAAACGAGCAGTACTTC
TRBD1 | NA | TRBJ1-5 | TRBV19 | CASSTPDRGNNQPQHF | TGTGCCAGTAGTACCCCGGACAGGGGAAACAATCAGCCCCAGCATTTT
TRBD1 | NA | TRBJ1-5 | TRBV6-5 | CASSLQGNNQPQHF | TGTGCCAGCAGTTTACAGGGGAACAATCAGCCCCAGCATTTT
NA | NA | TRBJ1-1 | TRBV6-2/TRBV6-3 | CASSSPAGTEAFF | TGTGCCAGCAGTTCGCCGGCGGGGACTGAAGCTTTCTTT
NA | NA | TRBJ2-2 | TRBV21-1 | CASMETGGNTGELFF | TGTGCCAGCATGGAGACAGGGGGAAACACCGGGGAGCTGTTTTTT
TRBD1 | few | TRBJ1-2 | TRBV6-5 | CASSYRQGPYGYTF | TGTGCCAGCAGTTACAGACAGGGCCCCTATGGCTACACCTTC
NA | NA | TRBJ1-5 | TRBV2 | CASSADRNSNQPQHF | TGTGCCAGCAGCGCCGACAGAAATAGCAATCAGCCCCAGCATTTT
NA | NA | TRBJ2-3 | TRBV24-1 | CATSDSGGWDTDTQYF | TGTGCCACCAGTGATTCGGGGGGCTGGGACACAGATACGCAGTATTTT
TRBD1 | NA | TRBJ1-4 | TRBV5-1 | CASTSRQGGFEKLFF | TGCGCCAGCACCTCTCGACAGGGAGGTTTTGAAAAACTGTTTTTT
NA | NA | TRBJ2-3 | TRBV27 | CASSLSGTDTQYF | TGTGCCAGCAGTCTTAGCGGCACAGATACGCAGTATTTT
NA | NA | TRBJ1-5 | TRBV19 | CASSPLNQPQHF | TGTGCCAGTAGTCCCCTCAATCAGCCCCAGCATTTT
NA | NA | TRBJ1-3 | TRBV6-5 | CASSYSGGYSGNTIYF | TGTGCCAGCAGTTACTCGGGGGGATACTCTGGAAACACCATATATTTT
TRBD1 | few | TRBJ1-4 | TRBV7-2 | CASSSDRGAEKLFF | TGTGCCAGCAGCAGCGACAGGGGTGCTGAAAAACTGTTTTTT
TRBD2 | NA | TRBJ2-1 | TRBV10-3 | CAIRTSGGASEQFF | TGTGCCATCAGGACTAGCGGGGGGGCCAGTGAGCAGTTCTTC
TRBD1 | NA | TRBJ1-5 | TRBV6-6 | CASSGTGNNQPQHF | TGTGCCAGCAGCGGGACAGGGAACAATCAGCCCCAGCATTTT
NA | NA | TRBJ1-2 | TRBV9 | CASSLRDLGGYTF | TGTGCCAGCAGCCTACGGGATTTAGGTGGCTACACCTTC
TRBD1 | NA | TRBJ2-5 | TRBV2 | CASSGQGPMETQYF | TGTGCCAGCAGTGGACAGGGACCCATGGAGACCCAGTACTTC
NA | NA | TRBJ1-1 | TRBV7-6 | CASKSYRGTEAFF | TGTGCCAGCAAGTCCTATAGGGGCACTGAAGCTTTCTTT
TRBD2 | NA | TRBJ2-3 | TRBV7-2 | CASRPPGLATDTQYF | TGTGCCAGCAGGCCTCCGGGACTAGCAACAGATACGCAGTATTTT
TRBD1 | NA | TRBJ2-2 | TRBV19 | CASSTFLTGVGELFF | TGTGCCAGTAGTACCTTCCTAACAGGGGTTGGGGAGCTGTTTTTT
TRBD1 | NA | TRBJ2-5 | TRBV5-1 | CASSEQGARETQYF | TGCGCCAGCAGCGAACAGGGGGCGCGGGAGACCCAGTACTTC